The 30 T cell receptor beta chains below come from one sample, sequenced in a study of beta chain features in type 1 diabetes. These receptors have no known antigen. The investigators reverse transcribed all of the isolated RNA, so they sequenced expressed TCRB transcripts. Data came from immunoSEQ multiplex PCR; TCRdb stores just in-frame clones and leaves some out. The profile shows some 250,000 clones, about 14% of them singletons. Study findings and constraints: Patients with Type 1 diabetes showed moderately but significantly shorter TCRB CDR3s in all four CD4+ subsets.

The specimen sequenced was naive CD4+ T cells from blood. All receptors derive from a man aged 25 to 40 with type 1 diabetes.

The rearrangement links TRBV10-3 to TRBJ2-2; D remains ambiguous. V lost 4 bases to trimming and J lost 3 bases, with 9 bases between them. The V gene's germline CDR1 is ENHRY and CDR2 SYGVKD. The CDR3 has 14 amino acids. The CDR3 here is CAISVTDDTGELFF. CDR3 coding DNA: TGTGCCATCAGTGTTACAGACGACACCGGGGAGCTGTTTTTT.

The CDR3 DNA sequence: TGCACCAGCAGCCCCAGCCTGCAGGGTAGCAATCAGCCCCAGCATTTT. Translated, it gives CTSSPSLQGSNQPQHF. The chain carries TRBV1 and TRBJ1-5; the table's D call, TRBD1, was not checked against the DNA. TRBV1 is a known pseudogene. This CDR3 has 16 residues.

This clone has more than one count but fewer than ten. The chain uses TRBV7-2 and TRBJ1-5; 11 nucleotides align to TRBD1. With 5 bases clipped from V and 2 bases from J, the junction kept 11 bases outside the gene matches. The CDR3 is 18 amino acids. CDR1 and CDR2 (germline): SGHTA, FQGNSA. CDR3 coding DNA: TGTGCCAGCAGCGGCGGACAGGGGGCTGCTAAAGGCAATCAGCCCCAGCATTTT. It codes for CASSGGQGAAKGNQPQHF.

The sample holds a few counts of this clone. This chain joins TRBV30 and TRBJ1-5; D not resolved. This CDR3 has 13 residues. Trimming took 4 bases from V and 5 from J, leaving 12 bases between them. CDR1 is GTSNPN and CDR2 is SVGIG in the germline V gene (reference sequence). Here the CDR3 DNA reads TGTGCCTGGACACCGGCCAGCGATCAGCCCCAGCATTTT. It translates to CAWTPASDQPQHF.

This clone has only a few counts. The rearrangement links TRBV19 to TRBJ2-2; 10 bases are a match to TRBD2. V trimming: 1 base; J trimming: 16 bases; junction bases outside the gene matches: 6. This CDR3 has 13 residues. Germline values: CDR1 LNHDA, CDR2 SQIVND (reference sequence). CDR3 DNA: TGTGCCAGTAGTATAGTTCTAGCGGGAGTGGCGTTTTTT. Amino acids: CASSIVLAGVAFF.

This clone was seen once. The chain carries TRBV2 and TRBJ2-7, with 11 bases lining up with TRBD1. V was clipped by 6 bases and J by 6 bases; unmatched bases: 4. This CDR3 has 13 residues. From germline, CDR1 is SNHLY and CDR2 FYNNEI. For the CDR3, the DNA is TGTGCCAGCAGCTCCGGGACAGGGGGCGAGCAGTACTTC. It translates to CASSSGTGGEQYF.

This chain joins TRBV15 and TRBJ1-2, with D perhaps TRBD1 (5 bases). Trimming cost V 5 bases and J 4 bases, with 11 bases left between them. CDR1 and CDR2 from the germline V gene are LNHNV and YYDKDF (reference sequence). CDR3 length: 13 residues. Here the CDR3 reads CATSLGHLYGYTF. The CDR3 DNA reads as TGTGCCACCAGCCTGGGGCACCTCTATGGCTACACCTTC.

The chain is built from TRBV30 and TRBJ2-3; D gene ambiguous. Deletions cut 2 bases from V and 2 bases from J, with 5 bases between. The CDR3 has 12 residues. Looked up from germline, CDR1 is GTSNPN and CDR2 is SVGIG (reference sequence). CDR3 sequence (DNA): TGTGCCTGGAGTCCAAACACAGATACGCAGTATTTT. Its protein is CAWSPNTDTQYF. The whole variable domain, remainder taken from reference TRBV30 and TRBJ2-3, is SQTIHQWPATLVQPVGSPLSLECTVEGTSNPNLYWYRQAAGRGLQLLFYSVGIGQISSEVPQNLSASRPQDRQFILSSKKLLLSDSGFYLCAWSPNTDTQYFGPGTRLTVL.

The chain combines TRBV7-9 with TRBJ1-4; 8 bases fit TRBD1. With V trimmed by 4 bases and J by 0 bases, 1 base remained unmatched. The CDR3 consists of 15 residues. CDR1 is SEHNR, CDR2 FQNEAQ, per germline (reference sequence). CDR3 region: CASSSTGATNEKLFF. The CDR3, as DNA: TGTGCCAGCAGCTCGACAGGGGCAACTAATGAAAAACTGTTTTTT.

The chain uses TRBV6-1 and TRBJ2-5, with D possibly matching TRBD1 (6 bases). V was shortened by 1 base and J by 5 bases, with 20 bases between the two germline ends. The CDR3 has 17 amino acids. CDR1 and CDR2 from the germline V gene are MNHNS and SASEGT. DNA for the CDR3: TGTGCCAGCAGTGAAGGAACTTGGGTCAGGGGTTGGGAGACCCAGTACTTC. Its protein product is CASSEGTWVRGWETQYF.

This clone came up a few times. The CDR3 nucleotides read TGCAGCGTTGGCGGGTACAATCAGCCCCAGCATTTT. Amino acids: CSVGGYNQPQHF. The genes are TRBV29-1 and TRBJ1-5; D is unclear. The CDR3 totals 12 residues. V lost 4 bases, J lost 3 bases, and 7 bases lay in between. Germline V CDR1 and CDR2: SQVTM, ANQGSEA. Full variable domain (rest looked up from reference TRBV29-1 and TRBJ1-5): SAVISQKPSRDICQRGTSLTIQCQVDSQVTMMFWYRQQPGQSLTLIATANQGSEATYESGFVIDKFPISRPNLTFSTLTVSNMSPEDSSIYLCSVGGYNQPQHFGDGTRLSIL.

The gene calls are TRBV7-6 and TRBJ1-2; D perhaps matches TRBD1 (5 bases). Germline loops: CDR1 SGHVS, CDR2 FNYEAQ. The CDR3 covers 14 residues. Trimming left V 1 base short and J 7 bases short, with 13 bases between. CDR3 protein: CASSLGPGGGGYTF. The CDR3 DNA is TGTGCCAGCAGCTTAGGGCCTGGGGGAGGTGGCTACACCTTC.

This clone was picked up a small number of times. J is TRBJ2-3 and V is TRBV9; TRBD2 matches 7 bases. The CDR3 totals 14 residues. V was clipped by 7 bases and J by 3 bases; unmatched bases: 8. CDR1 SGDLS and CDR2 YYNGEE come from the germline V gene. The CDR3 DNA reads TGTGCCAGCGGCGGGAGCCTATCGACAGATACGCAGTATTTT. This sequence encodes CASGGSLSTDTQYF.

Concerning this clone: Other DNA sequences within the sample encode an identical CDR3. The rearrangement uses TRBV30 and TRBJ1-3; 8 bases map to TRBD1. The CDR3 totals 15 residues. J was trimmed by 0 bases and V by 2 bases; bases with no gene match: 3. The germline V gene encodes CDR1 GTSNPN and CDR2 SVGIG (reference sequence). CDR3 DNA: TGTGCCTGGAGTAGGACAGGGAACTCTGGAAACACCATATATTTT. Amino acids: CAWSRTGNSGNTIYF.

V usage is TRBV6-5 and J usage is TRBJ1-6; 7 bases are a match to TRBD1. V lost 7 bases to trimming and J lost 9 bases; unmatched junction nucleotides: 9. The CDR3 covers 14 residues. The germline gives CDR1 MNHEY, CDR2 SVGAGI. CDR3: CASTTGQGVSPLHF. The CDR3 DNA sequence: TGTGCCAGCACCACCGGGCAGGGGGTTTCACCCCTCCACTTT.

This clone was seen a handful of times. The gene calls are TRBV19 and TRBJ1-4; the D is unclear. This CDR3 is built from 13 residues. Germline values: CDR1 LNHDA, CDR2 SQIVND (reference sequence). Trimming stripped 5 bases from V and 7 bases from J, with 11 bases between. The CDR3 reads CASSADKSEKLFF. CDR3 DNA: TGTGCCAGTAGTGCTGATAAGAGTGAAAAACTGTTTTTT.

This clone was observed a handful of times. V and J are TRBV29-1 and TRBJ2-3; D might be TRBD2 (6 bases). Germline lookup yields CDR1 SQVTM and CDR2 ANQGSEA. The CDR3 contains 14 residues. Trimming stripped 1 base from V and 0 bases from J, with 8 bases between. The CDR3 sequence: CSVEGAGSTDTQYF. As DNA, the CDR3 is TGCAGCGTTGAAGGGGCGGGAAGCACAGATACGCAGTATTTT.

The CDR3 nucleotides read TGTGCCAGCAGTTCCCCGGGACAGGGACCAGATACGCAGTATTTT. This codes for CASSSPGQGPDTQYF. The rearrangement joins TRBV6-5 to TRBJ2-3, with 9 bases identical to TRBD1. CDR1 and CDR2 from the germline V gene are MNHEY and SVGAGI. The V segment lost 4 bases and the J segment 4 bases; nucleotides outside the gene matches: 6. The CDR3 is made up of 15 amino acids.

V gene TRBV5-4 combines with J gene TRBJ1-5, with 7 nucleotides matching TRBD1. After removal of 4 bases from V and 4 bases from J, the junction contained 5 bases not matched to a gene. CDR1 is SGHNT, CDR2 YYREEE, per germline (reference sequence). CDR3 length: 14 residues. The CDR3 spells CASSDGTVNQPQHF. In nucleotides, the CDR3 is TGTGCCAGCAGCGACGGGACAGTGAATCAGCCCCAGCATTTT.

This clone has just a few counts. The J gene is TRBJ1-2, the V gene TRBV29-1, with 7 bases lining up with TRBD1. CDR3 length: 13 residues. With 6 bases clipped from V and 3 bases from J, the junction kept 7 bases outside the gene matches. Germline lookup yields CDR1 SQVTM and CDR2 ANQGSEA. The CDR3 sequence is CSVKQGPDYGYTF. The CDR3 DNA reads TGCAGCGTAAAACAGGGGCCTGACTATGGCTACACCTTC.

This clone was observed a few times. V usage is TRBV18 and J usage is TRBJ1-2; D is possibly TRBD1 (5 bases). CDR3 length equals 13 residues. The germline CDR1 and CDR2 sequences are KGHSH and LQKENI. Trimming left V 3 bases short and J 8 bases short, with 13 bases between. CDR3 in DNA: TGTGCCAGCTCACCCATATCGGGGGACGGCTACACCTTC. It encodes CASSPISGDGYTF.

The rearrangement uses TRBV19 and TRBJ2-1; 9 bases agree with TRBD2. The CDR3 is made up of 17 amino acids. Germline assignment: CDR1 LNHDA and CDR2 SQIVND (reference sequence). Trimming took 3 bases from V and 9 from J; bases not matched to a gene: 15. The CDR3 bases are TGTGCCAGTAGTATTGATATAGGTAGCGGGAGTTTCGGTGAGCAGTTCTTC. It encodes CASSIDIGSGSFGEQFF.

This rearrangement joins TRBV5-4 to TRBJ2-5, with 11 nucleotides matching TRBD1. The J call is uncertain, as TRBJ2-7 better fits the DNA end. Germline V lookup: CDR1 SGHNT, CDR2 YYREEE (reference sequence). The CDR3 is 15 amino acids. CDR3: CASSPGTGGTYEQYF. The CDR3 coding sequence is TGTGCCAGCAGCCCCGGGACAGGGGGGACCTACGAGCAGTACTTC.

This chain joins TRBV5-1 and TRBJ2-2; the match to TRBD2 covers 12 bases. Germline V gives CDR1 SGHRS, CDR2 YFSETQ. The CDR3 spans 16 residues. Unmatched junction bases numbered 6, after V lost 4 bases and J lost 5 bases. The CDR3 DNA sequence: TGCGCCAGCAGCCCATCCGGGACTAGCGGGACCGGGGAGCTGTTTTTT. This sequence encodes CASSPSGTSGTGELFF.

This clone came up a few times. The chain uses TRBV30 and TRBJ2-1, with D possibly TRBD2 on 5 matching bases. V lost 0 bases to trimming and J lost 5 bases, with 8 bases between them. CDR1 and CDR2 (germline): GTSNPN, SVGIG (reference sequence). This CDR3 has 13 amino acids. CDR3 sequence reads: CAWSVGENNEQFF. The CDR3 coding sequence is TGTGCCTGGAGTGTCGGGGAAAACAATGAGCAGTTCTTC.

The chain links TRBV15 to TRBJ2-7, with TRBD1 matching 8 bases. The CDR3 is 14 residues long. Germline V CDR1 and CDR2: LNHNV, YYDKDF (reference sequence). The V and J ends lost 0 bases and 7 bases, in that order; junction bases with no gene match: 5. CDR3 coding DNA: TGTGCCACCAGCAGAGATCAACAGGGGGATGAGCAGTACTTC. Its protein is CATSRDQQGDEQYF.

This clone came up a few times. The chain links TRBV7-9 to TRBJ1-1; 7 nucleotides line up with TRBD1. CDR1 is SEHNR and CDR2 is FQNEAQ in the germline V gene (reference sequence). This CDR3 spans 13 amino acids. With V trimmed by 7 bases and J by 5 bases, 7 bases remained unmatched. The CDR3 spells CASTLTGMTEAFF. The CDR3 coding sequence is TGTGCCAGCACCCTGACAGGGATGACTGAAGCTTTCTTT.

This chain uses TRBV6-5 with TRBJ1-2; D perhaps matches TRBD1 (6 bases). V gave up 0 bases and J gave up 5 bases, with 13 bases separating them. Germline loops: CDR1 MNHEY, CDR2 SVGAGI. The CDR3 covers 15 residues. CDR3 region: CASSYSGQPTYGYTF. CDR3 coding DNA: TGTGCCAGCAGTTACTCTGGACAGCCTACGTATGGCTACACCTTC.

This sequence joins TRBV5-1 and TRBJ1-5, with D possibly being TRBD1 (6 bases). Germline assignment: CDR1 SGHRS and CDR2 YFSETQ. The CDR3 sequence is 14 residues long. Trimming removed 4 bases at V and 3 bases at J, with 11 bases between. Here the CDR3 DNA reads TGCGCCAGCAGCCCCGGGGGGGCCAATCAGCCCCAGCATTTT. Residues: CASSPGGANQPQHF.

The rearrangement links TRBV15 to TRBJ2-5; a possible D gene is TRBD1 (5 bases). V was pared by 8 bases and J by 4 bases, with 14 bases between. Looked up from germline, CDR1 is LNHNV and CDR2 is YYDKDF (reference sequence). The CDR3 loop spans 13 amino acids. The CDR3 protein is CATYPGRIETQYF. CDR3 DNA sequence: TGTGCCACCTACCCAGGGCGTATAGAGACCCAGTACTTC. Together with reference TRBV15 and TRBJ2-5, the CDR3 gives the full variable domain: DAMVIQNPRYQVTQFGKPVTLSCSQTLNHNVMYWYQQKSSQAPKLLFHYYDKDFNNEADTPDNFQSRRPNTSFCFLDIRSPGLGDTAMYLCATYPGRIETQYFGPGTRLLVL.